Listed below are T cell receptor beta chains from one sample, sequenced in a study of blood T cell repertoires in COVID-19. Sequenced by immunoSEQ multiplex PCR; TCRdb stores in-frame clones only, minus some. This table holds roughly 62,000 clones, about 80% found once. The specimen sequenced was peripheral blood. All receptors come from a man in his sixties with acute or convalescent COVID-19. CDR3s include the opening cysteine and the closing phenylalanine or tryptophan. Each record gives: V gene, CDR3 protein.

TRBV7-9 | CASSLEQVTDTQYF
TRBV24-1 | CATSEGTADEQYF
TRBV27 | CASSLSYRLEQYF
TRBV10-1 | CASSDNRSPEVVDPYEQYF
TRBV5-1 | CASSLAGTDSGETQYF
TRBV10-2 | CASSESRGGEKLFF
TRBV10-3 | CAVGQTKDEQFF
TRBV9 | CASSVPGQLYNEQFF
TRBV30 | CAWGRATSGEETQYF
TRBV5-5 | CASSSQSDNYGGYTF
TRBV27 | CASSLPGQGKEEQFF
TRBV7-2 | CASSFGLVGGYTF
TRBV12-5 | CASGRSQGSSYNEQFF
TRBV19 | CASSPGGLAGEEQFF
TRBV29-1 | CSVSGSTYEQYF
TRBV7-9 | CASSLIGWDSMGEQYF
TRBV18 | CASSPSTGGVWGYTF
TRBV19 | CASCQRGTGGTDINEKLFF
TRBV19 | CASSIKAGLNTEAFF
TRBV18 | CASSRGQLDEQFF
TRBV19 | CASSIEGSPLHF
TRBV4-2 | CASSQAGTGTGEQYF
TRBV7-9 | CASTPTSGGYEQFF
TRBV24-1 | CATSDFERGGPAGELFF
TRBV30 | CAYRQGTYYGYTF
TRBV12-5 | CASGAYGEKAFF
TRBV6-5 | CASGEGPNYGYTF
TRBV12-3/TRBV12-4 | CASSWADEKLFF
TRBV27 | CASRSLAGGKGGELFF
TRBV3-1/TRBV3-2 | CAIRGANYGYTF
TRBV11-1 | CASSQNPTGSSYEQYF
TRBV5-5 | CASVRGYGYTF
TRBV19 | CASSRQGASYGYTF
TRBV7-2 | CASSSPANTGELFF
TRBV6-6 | CASSYSSGEDGYTF
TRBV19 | CAKTGRDIRTDTQYF
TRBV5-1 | CASSSAGGSYGYTF
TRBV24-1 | CATSDLGYRGGETQYF
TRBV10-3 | CAISESDTALSNQPQHF
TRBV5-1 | CASSRYGGAFYEQYF
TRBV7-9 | CASSRGSYEQYF
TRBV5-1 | CASSPRTGTNTGELFF
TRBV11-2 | CASSPRSLSPRGANVLTF
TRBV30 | CAWSNGGQLVDTQYF
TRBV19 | CASSRAPGDTEAFF
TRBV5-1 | CASSLDGLTSTDTQYF
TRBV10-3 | CAISTTTGKDTEAFF
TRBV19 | CASSPGTGVRSYEQYF
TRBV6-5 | CATVVTGTGGREQYF
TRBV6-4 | CASSETGNQPQHF
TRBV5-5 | CASSLYLVNEQFF
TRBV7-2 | CASTSGPANYGYTF
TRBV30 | CAWSVFRGGGAYEQYF
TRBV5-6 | CASLLRDSYGYTF
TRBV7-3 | CASSLNGRGADYGYTF